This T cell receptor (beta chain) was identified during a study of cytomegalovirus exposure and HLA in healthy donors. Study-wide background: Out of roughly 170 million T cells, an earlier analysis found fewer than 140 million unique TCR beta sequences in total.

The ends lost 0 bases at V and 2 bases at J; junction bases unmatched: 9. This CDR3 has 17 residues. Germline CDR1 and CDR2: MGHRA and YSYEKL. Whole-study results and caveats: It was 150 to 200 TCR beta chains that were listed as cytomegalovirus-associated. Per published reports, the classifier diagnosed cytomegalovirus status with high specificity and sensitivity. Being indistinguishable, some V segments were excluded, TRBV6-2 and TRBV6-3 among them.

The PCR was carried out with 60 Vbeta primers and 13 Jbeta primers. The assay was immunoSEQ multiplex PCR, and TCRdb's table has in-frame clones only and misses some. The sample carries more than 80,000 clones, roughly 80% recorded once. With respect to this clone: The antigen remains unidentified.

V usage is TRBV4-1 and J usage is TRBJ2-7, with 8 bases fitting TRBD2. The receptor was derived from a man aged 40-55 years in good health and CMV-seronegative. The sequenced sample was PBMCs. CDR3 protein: CASSQDQAGRAPYEQYF. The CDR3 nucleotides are TGCGCCAGCAGCCAAGATCAGGCCGGGAGGGCCCCCTACGAGCAGTACTTC.